These T cell receptor beta chains were read from a single sample in a study of T cells after somatic rescue of genetic block. Generated by immunoSEQ multiplex PCR, the TCRdb table keeps only in-frame clones and is missing some. Of 80,000 to 90,000 clones listed, about nine tenths were seen once; the top ten hold more than 1.5%. The source material was peripheral blood mononuclear cells (PBMCs). Every receptor here comes from a woman younger than 35. CDR3s include the opening cysteine and the closing phenylalanine or tryptophan. D genes are given only for firm matches. Not all rows give a size; the values are once, few, many and, for expanded clones, a class.

size	D	V	J	DNA	CDR3
NA	TRBD1	TRBV28	TRBJ2-1	TGTGCCAGCAGTCTCCTTTCCGGGACAGGGGATCATGAGCAGTTCTTC	CASSLLSGTGDHEQFF
few	TRBD2	TRBV28	TRBJ2-5	TGTGCCAGCAGCCTTATGGATAGCGGGGTGGCCCAAGAGACCCAGTACTTC	CASSLMDSGVAQETQYF
NA	TRBD2	TRBV9	TRBJ2-7	TGTGCCAGCAGCGCCGGGAGGGGGGGGCGCTACTCCTACGAGCAGTACTTC	CASSAGRGGRYSYEQYF
NA	NA	TRBV7-6	TRBJ2-1	TGTGCCAGCAGCTCGGGGACCCGAGTTAGGTCCTACAATGAGCAGTTCTTC	CASSSGTRVRSYNEQFF
NA	TRBD1	TRBV18	TRBJ2-7	TGTGCCAGCACCCTGGACAGGGATCACTACGAGCAGTACTTC	CASTLDRDHYEQYF
NA	NA	TRBV27	TRBJ1-5	TGTGCCAGCAGTTTTAGTGGCAGCAATCAGCCCCAGCATTTT	CASSFSGSNQPQHF
NA	NA	TRBV6-1	TRBJ1-2	TGTGCCAGCAGTTCAGGGGCGTTTGATGGCTACACCTTC	CASSSGAFDGYTF
NA	NA	TRBV7-8	TRBJ2-1	TGTGCCAGCAGCCTCAACATCCGGGGGGACACTGAGCAGTTCTTC	CASSLNIRGDTEQFF
NA	TRBD2	TRBV19	TRBJ2-1	TGTGCCAGTAGCCATGCCCTACAGCGGGAGGAATACAATGAGCAGTTCTTC	CASSHALQREEYNEQFF
NA	NA	TRBV28	TRBJ2-7	TGTGCCAGCAATTGGCGGGACACGACCTACGAGCAGTACTTC	CASNWRDTTYEQYF
NA	TRBD2	TRBV9	TRBJ2-7	TGTGCCAGCAGCGCGGGGGGCCTAGCGGGAATCTCCTACGAGCAGTACTTC	CASSAGGLAGISYEQYF
NA	NA	TRBV6-6	TRBJ1-5	TGTGCCAGCAGTTACCGCGGGGGACAGCCCCAGCATTTT	CASSYRGGQPQHF
NA	NA	TRBV19	TRBJ2-1	TGTGCCAGTAGTATAGATCTGCCTAGCGCAAGCTCCTACAATGAGCAGTTCTTC	CASSIDLPSASSYNEQFF
NA	NA	TRBV6-1	TRBJ1-5	TGTGCCAGCAGTGCGACAGACTATAATAGCAATCAGCCCCAGCATTTT	CASSATDYNSNQPQHF
NA	NA	TRBV5-4	TRBJ1-1	TGTGCCAGCAGCTTTCTTGGCGGTGAAGCTTTCTTT	CASSFLGGEAFF
NA	TRBD2	TRBV7-7	TRBJ2-1	TGTGCTAGCAGCCTCGGGACTAACAATGAGCAGTTCTTC	CASSLGTNNEQFF